This T cell receptor (beta chain) emerged from a study of blood T cell repertoires in COVID-19 (dated by TCRdb to the early 2020s). Looking at the study overall: Collaborator samples came from the United States, Italy and Spain and covered acute and convalescent phases of COVID-19. The dataset comprised deeply sampled blood TCRbeta repertoires from subjects exposed to, actively infected with, or recovered from COVID-19. The samples were drawn from two sources: the first 160 participants of the ongoing ImmuneRACE study, and 950 to 1,500 subjects contributed by 6 global collaborators. The prospective study material was composed of cDNA or gDNA derived from T cells, B-cell-depleted T cells, or PBMCs. The repertoires were released in a freely available public database meant as a resource for research on the immune response to SARS-CoV-2. A de-identified subject ID, COVID-19 status, age in years and sex were almost always included in the sample metadata. Where HLA class I and class II types were available, the types were taken from metadata supplied by the sample provider, not from assay-based typing. Overall results and qualifications from the work: How much clinical and demographic metadata was included differed by source and by participant, and the metadata was provided uncurated.

Turning to this clone: Its antigen is not yet known. Per-nucleotide qualities are absent, and no much larger clonotype sits a single base away.

CDR1 is given as SGHNT and CDR2 as YYREEE, both from the germline V gene (reference sequence). The trim is 4 bases for V and 6 bases for J, with a gap of 13 bases between the germline ends. From cysteine to phenylalanine, the CDR3 is 14 amino acids long. The DNA shown is the 42-base CDR3, in frame from base 1. The immunoSEQ Assay, a bias-controlled multiplex PCR, was used to amplify TCRbeta CDR3 regions from genomic DNA. The source study handled its data this way. The number of nucleated cells in each sample was estimated by amplification of reference gene primers within the assay. To quantify the absolute abundance of each unique TCRbeta CDR3 rearrangement, sequence reads were collapsed and filtered. For each sample, productive Simpson clonality was calculated as the square root of Simpson's diversity index across productive rearrangements. Entries here come from immuneACCESS through TCRdb and include only in-frame sequences with V and J called. Some clones fail to appear in such tables; in the studies checked, an unresolved V gene covers under half of the shortfall, and the cause of the remainder is unknown. V and J calls plus clone size are reproduced from that table; the DNA served to infer D and trimming. Within this sample are around 220,000 clones, with less than 85% of them counted one time only. Of the sample, roughly 4.9% is held by the ten largest clones.

Each collaborating institution followed its own protocols to collect whole blood in K2EDTA tubes. Collaborator samples were shipped for TCRbeta analysis as frozen whole blood, isolated PBMCs, or DNA extracted from either sample type. Sample: peripheral blood. The chain uses TRBV5-4 and TRBJ1-4, with TRBD1 perhaps the D gene, on 6 matching bases. This TCR came from a woman aged 80 or over with active or convalescent COVID-19. The DNA sequence reads TGTGCCAGCAGCCAACAGGGAGGGTATGAAAAACTGTTTTTT. Its product reads: CASSQQGGYEKLFF.